This entry is about one T cell receptor (beta chain). During surgery, about 0.45-1 mL peripheral blood was drawn from four of eight donors. Blood DNA came from all available leukocytes, not a fixed cell number. The data are from a study of human thymus T cells. The assay was immunoSEQ multiplex PCR, and TCRdb's table has in-frame clones only and misses some. The repertoire has 46,000 or so clones, around 95% of them found once; the top ten carry under 0.2%. Looked up from germline, CDR1 is SEHNR and CDR2 is FQNEAQ (reference sequence). CDR3 length: 12 amino acids. V was cut by 1 base and J by 1 base, with 1 base left in between.

The sample was blood. The sequence was collected from a girl in the first two years of life with a congenital heart defect but otherwise immunologically healthy. The chain uses TRBV7-9 and TRBJ1-1; no reliable D call. The chain's CDR3 is CASSLENTEAFF. For the CDR3, the DNA is TGTGCCAGCAGCTTAGAGAACACTGAAGCTTTCTTT.